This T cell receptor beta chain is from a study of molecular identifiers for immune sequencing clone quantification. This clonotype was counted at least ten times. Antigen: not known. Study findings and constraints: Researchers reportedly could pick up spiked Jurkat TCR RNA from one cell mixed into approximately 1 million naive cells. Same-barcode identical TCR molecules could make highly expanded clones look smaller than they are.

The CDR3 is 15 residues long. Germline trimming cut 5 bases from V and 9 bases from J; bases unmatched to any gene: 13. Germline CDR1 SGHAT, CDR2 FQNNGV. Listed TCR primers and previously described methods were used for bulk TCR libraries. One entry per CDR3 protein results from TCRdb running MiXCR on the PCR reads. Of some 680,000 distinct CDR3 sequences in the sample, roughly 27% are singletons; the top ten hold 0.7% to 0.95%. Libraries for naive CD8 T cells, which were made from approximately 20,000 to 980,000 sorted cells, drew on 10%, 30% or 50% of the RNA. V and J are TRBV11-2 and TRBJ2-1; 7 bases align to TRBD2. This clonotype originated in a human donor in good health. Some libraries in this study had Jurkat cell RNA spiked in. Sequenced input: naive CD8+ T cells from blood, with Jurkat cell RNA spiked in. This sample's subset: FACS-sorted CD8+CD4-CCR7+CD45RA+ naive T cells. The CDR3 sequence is CASSVPDGGYGEQFF. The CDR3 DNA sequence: TGTGCCAGCAGCGTACCCGACGGGGGGTACGGTGAGCAGTTCTTC.